This TCR beta chain was observed in a study of blood T cells in healthy people across ages. Overall study: Per two T cells, template switching captured roughly one barcoded beta molecule. General observations from the study: Investigators treated diversity estimates from one million T cells as underestimates.

This CDR3 contains 14 residues. Trimming took off 1 base at V and 4 bases at J, with 11 bases between the two ends. CDR1 and CDR2 (germline): SGHNT, YYREEE (reference sequence). With a J-beta primer mix and a sample-barcoded 5' primer, a second PCR ran about 7 to 12 cycles. Each cDNA molecule received a tag from a template-switch adaptor that had 12 random nucleotides. TCRdb reprocessed the 5' RACE reads via MiXCR and lists one record per CDR3 protein. The sample yields roughly 800,000 distinct CDR3 sequences, 58% seen once. Details on this clonotype: The antigen is unknown.

Donor samples were obtained from healthy Caucasian individuals from Russia, aged about 6 to 90. The rearrangement links TRBV5-4 to TRBJ2-5; D gene unclear. The TCR was taken from a man aged 25-40 years in good health. The sample comprised blood. This CDR3 is CASSLTPTRETQYF. The DNA for the CDR3 is TGTGCCAGCAGCTTGACGCCCACCCGAGAGACCCAGTACTTC.